This TCR beta chain was sequenced in a study of OX40 agonist ivuxolimab in advanced cancers. On this clone itself: Mismatch with germline at one junction end may stem from a read error.

Repertoires were generated with immunoSEQ multiplex PCR, while TCRdb's copy carries only in-frame clones and drops some. The sample contains 83,000 or so clones, around 80% of which appear only once. CDR3 size: 14 residues. Germline V lookup: CDR1 SSHAT, CDR2 FNYEAQ (reference sequence). This material consisted of CD4+ or CD8+ T cells sorted from blood, taken in a trial of the OX40 agonist ivuxolimab. This receptor was identified in an adult with an advanced solid tumor such as melanoma, head and neck, liver or kidney cancer. This chain connects TRBV7-7 to TRBJ1-5; 9 bases are shared with TRBD1. This CDR3 reads CASSCGQGCQPQHF. CDR3 DNA sequence: TGTGCTAGCAGTTGCGGACAGGGGTGTCAGCCCCAGCATTTT.